The clone carrying this T cell receptor beta chain was observed at least ten times. Antigen: not known. By 5'RACE template switching, TCR cDNA was produced, with a universal primer site and UMIs added in the process. From the 5' RACE reads, TCRdb called clonotypes with MiXCR, one entry per CDR3 protein. The sample carries hundreds of thousands of distinct CDR3 sequences, 8.7% recorded once. The sample belongs to a study of T cells after yellow fever vaccination. Study overall: Each low-cell-number fraction was prepared by means of SMART-Seq v4 Ultra Low Input. Findings and caveats of the study: The study re-detected most primary-vaccination clones after the booster (96% CD4, approximately 88% CD8). There was a possibility that FACS-sorted repertoires contained abundant clonotypes contaminating from the bulk population.

Germline V lookup: CDR1 SEHNR, CDR2 FQNEAQ (reference sequence). With 3 bases removed from V and 0 bases from J, the gap between germline ends came to 10 bases. The CDR3 is 15 residues long. The material sequenced was PBMCs, taken on the day of the first yellow fever vaccination. The rearrangement links TRBV7-9 to TRBJ2-3; D not certain. This TCR derives from a man aged 18-30 years who received the YFV17D yellow fever vaccine. CDR3 in DNA: TGTGCCAGCAGCTTGCTCGGGCAGAGCACAGATACGCAGTATTTT. The encoded protein is CASSLLGQSTDTQYF.